This T cell receptor beta chain was retrieved from a study of cytomegalovirus exposure and HLA in healthy donors. 13 Jbeta primers and 60 Vbeta primers were used for the PCR. Sequenced by immunoSEQ multiplex PCR; TCRdb stores in-frame clones only, minus some. The table records over 150,000 clones, approximately 78% of them present only once. This clone was seen just once. Antigen specificity is unknown. Germline-derived CDR1 and CDR2 are MRHNA and SNTAGT. The CDR3 loop spans 16 amino acids. The J segment lost 3 bases and the V segment lost 0 bases, leaving 1 base of the junction unmatched. Study conclusions and caveats: Later analysis identified a missense DCLRE1C variant that was linked to TCR beta V- and J-gene trimming. In a later analysis, common viral pathogens appeared linked to several of the most significant clusters. About 87% or about 30% of the time was how often most TCR beta V segments were productive, according to an earlier analysis. The investigators catalogued 164 TCR beta chains as cytomegalovirus-associated.

The chain carries TRBV6-4 and TRBJ2-2, with 10 bases matching TRBD2. The TCR was taken from a girl aged 2-10 years in good health and CMV-seropositive. What was sequenced was PBMCs. The CDR3: CASSDSLAGDTGELFF. The CDR3 nucleotides are TGTGCCAGCAGTGACTCCCTAGCGGGAGACACCGGGGAGCTGTTTTTT.